Presented here are 18 T cell receptor beta chains from one specimen sequenced in a study of blood T cell repertoires in COVID-19. Profiling relied on immunoSEQ multiplex PCR, and the TCRdb table lists in-frame clones only, not all of them. The sample includes 300,000 to 450,000 clones, 80% to 90% of them seen just once. Material: PBMCs or T cells enriched from blood (not recorded which). The receptors come from a man between 18 and 29 years old who had recovered from COVID-19.

The genes are TRBV28 and TRBJ1-4; no reliable D call. The CDR3 is 14 amino acids. V was trimmed by 10 bases and J by 4 bases, leaving 16 bases between them. The germline gives CDR1 MDHEN, CDR2 SYDVKM. The CDR3 reads CATVSGPYNEKLFF. CDR3 nucleotide sequence: TGTGCCACCGTTTCTGGCCCTTATAATGAAAAACTGTTTTTT.

The V gene is TRBV7-9, the J gene TRBJ2-7; D perhaps matches TRBD1 (6 bases). The germline V gene has CDR1 SEHNR and CDR2 FQNEAQ (reference sequence). The CDR3 sequence is 13 residues long. V was pared by 3 bases and J by 4 bases, with 10 bases between. The chain's CDR3 is CASSFSGVYEQYF. CDR3 bases: TGTGCCAGCAGCTTCTCAGGGGTATACGAGCAGTACTTC. Full variable domain (missing parts from reference TRBV7-9 and TRBJ2-7): DTGVSQNPRHKITKRGQNVTFRCDPISEHNRLYWYRQTLGQGPEFLTYFQNEAQLEKSRLLSDRFSAERPKGSFSTLEIQRTEQGDSAMYLCASSFSGVYEQYFGPGTRLTVT.

The genes are TRBV12-5 and TRBJ2-6, with TRBD1 as a possible D gene (6 bases). Trimming removed 0 bases from V and 0 bases from J, with 15 bases in between. The V gene's germline CDR1 is LGHNT and CDR2 FRNRAP. This CDR3 spans 19 amino acids. CDR3 sequence (DNA): TGTGCTAGTGGTTTGGTATTGGACAGTTCGTCCTCTGGGGCCAACGTCCTGACTTTC. It encodes CASGLVLDSSSSGANVLTF.

The chain uses TRBV5-1 and TRBJ2-3; 11 nucleotides match TRBD1. The V and J ends lost 2 bases and 2 bases, in that order; junction bases with no gene match: 1. The germline V gene encodes CDR1 SGHRS and CDR2 YFSETQ. The CDR3 is 15 amino acids. CDR3 coding DNA: TGCGCCAGCAGCTTTGGACAGGGGGCCACAGATACGCAGTATTTT. Protein: CASSFGQGATDTQYF.

J is TRBJ2-7 and V is TRBV27; TRBD2 matches at 11 bases. V shed 8 bases, J shed 9 bases, and the junction held 12 bases outside the gene matches. This CDR3 has 14 residues. The germline V gene has CDR1 MNHEY and CDR2 SMNVEV (reference sequence). CDR3 in amino acids: CASGLAGGFLGQYF. The CDR3 bases are TGTGCCAGCGGGCTAGCGGGGGGATTTTTAGGGCAGTACTTC.

The count of this clone is one. The V gene is TRBV18, the J gene TRBJ1-1; TRBD1 is a possible D gene (6 bases). The CDR3 contains 13 residues. The germline V and J ends were trimmed by 8 bases and 4 bases, with 14 bases remaining between them. The germline gives CDR1 KGHSH, CDR2 LQKENI. As DNA, the CDR3 is TGTGCCAGCGTGGACAGTATTAGCACTGAAGCTTTCTTT. Translating it yields CASVDSISTEAFF.

The rearrangement joins TRBV24-1 to TRBJ2-2, with TRBD1 identical over 9 bases. Germline CDR1 and CDR2: KGHDR and SFDVKD. The CDR3 runs 20 residues. V lost 1 base to trimming and J lost 6 bases; unmatched junction nucleotides: 17. DNA for the CDR3: TGTGCCACCAGTGATTTAGTTGGTCGTGCGGGACAGGGTGTATCCGGGGAGCTGTTTTTT. The encoded protein is CATSDLVGRAGQGVSGELFF.

The rearrangement links TRBV27 to TRBJ2-1; 15 bases map to TRBD2. Germline CDR1 and CDR2: MNHEY and SMNVEV (reference sequence). The J segment lost 8 bases and the V segment lost 6 bases, leaving 8 bases of the junction unmatched. The CDR3 spans 16 residues. The CDR3 coding sequence is TGTGCCAGCAGCAGAGGGACTAGCGGGAGGAGAGATGAGCAGTTCTTC. Residues: CASSRGTSGRRDEQFF.

The table lists this clone with a few counts. The same CDR3 can be traced to other DNA sequences in this sample. V is TRBV19 and J is TRBJ1-5; 11 positions match TRBD1. Germline loops: CDR1 LNHDA, CDR2 SQIVND (reference sequence). This CDR3 comprises 14 residues. The ends lost 3 bases at V and 7 bases at J; junction bases unmatched: 2. In nucleotides, the CDR3 is TGTGCCAGTAGTATCGGACAGGGGGCACAGCCCCAGCATTTT. It is translated as CASSIGQGAQPQHF. The full variable domain, its missing parts supplied by reference TRBV19 and TRBJ1-5, is DGGITQSPKYLFRKEGQNVTLSCEQNLNHDAMYWYRQDPGQGLRLIYYSQIVNDFQKGDIAEGYSVSREKKESFPLTVTSAQKNPTAFYLCASSIGQGAQPQHFGDGTRLSIL.

The count of this clone is one. The CDR3 bases are TGTGCCAGCTCACCGCTCCCGGGACAGAGCACAGATACGCAGTATTTT. Residues: CASSPLPGQSTDTQYF. This sequence joins TRBV18 and TRBJ2-3, with 7 nucleotides matching TRBD1. V was pared by 3 bases and J by 0 bases, with 6 bases of the junction left unmatched. Germline V gene lookup returns CDR1 KGHSH and CDR2 LQKENI. This CDR3 contains 16 residues. Full variable domain (rest looked up from reference TRBV18 and TRBJ2-3): NAGVMQNPRHLVRRRGQEARLRCSPMKGHSHVYWYRQLPEEGLKFMVYLQKENIIDESGMPKERFSAEFPKEGPSILRIQQVVRGDSAAYFCASSPLPGQSTDTQYFGPGTRLTVL.

In its sample, this clone was seen a few times. The rearrangement uses TRBV7-9 and TRBJ1-2; D uncertain. This CDR3 is built from 15 residues. Germline V gene lookup returns CDR1 SEHNR and CDR2 FQNEAQ (reference sequence). The V end was cut by 1 base, the J end by 0 bases, with 9 bases between. The CDR3, as DNA: TGTGCCAGCAGCTTAGACAGCCTTGCTAACTATGGCTACACCTTC. Protein: CASSLDSLANYGYTF.

The V gene is TRBV5-6, the J gene TRBJ2-1; 11 positions agree with TRBD2. CDR1 is SGHDT and CDR2 is YYEEEE in the germline V gene. The V gene end was trimmed by 2 bases and the J gene end by 6 bases; junction bases not matched to a gene: 4. The CDR3 is made up of 15 amino acids. The CDR3 region has the DNA TGTGCCAGCAGCTTAGGTAGCGGGGGGGGCAATGAGCAGTTCTTC. Translating gives CASSLGSGGGNEQFF.

The V call is TRBV19, the J call TRBJ1-2; D might be TRBD1 (6 bases). The CDR3 spans 15 residues. V lost 5 bases to trimming and J lost 4 bases, with 17 bases between them. CDR1 and CDR2 (germline): LNHDA, SQIVND (reference sequence). This CDR3 reads CASSPAGAEVYGYTF. CDR3 nucleotides: TGTGCCAGTAGTCCCGCGGGGGCTGAAGTCTATGGCTACACCTTC.

This clone was found once. J is TRBJ2-3 and V is TRBV6-2 or TRBV6-3, with D perhaps matching TRBD2 (6 bases). The CDR3 is made up of 17 amino acids. V dropped 6 bases and J dropped 3 bases, with 22 bases sitting between them. From germline, CDR1 is MNHEY and CDR2 SVGEGT. CDR3 DNA: TGTGCCAGCAGCGTACACAGCGGGCGCCACTCGACAGATACGCAGTATTTT. Translation gives CASSVHSGRHSTDTQYF.

The V call is TRBV20-1, the J call TRBJ2-7; 9 nucleotides agree with TRBD2. This CDR3 spans 16 amino acids. Per the germline V gene, CDR1 is DFQATT and CDR2 is SNEGSKA (reference sequence). The V segment lost 3 bases and the J segment 9 bases; nucleotides outside the gene matches: 18. CDR3 nucleotides: TGCAGTGCTAGTGACCCTAGCGGGGACCGTCTGGTAGGGCAGTACTTC. Translating it yields CSASDPSGDRLVGQYF.

The chain recombines TRBV14 with TRBJ2-7; 9 positions agree with TRBD1. The CDR3 sequence is 17 residues long. The ends lost 0 bases at V and 4 bases at J; junction bases unmatched: 10. The V gene's germline CDR1 is SGHDN and CDR2 FVKESK. The CDR3 region has the DNA TGTGCCAGCAGCCAAGACTTTACGAGGACAGGGGTTTACGAGCAGTACTTC. This gives the protein CASSQDFTRTGVYEQYF.

The chain recombines TRBV30 with TRBJ2-5; 12 bases align to TRBD2. Unmatched junction bases numbered 2, after V lost 5 bases and J lost 4 bases. Germline loops: CDR1 GTSNPN, CDR2 SVGIG (reference sequence). The CDR3 has 13 amino acids. Here the CDR3 reads CAWQLAGGETQYF. CDR3 sequence (DNA): TGTGCCTGGCAACTAGCGGGAGGAGAGACCCAGTACTTC.

This clone came up once. V is TRBV19 and J is TRBJ1-1, with a tentative D call TRBD1 (6 bases). CDR3 size: 14 residues. V lost 9 bases and J 4 bases, leaving 18 bases between the germline ends. The germline V gene encodes CDR1 LNHDA and CDR2 SQIVND (reference sequence). CDR3 sequence: CASWQRGRGTEAFF. The CDR3 DNA reads as TGTGCCAGCTGGCAAAGGGGGAGGGGCACTGAAGCTTTCTTT.